This T cell receptor beta chain was captured by sequencing in a study of blood T cell repertoires in COVID-19. Per the original methods: Estimates of nucleated cell counts were drawn from the amplification of reference gene primers. Some clones are missing from TCRdb's copy, which holds only in-frame ones; the method was immunoSEQ multiplex PCR. The V and J calls and clone size are taken from that table; D and trimming were inferred from the DNA. The profile shows about 74,000 clones, roughly 80% of them singletons. With 4 bases clipped from V and 3 bases from J, the junction kept 7 bases outside the gene matches. Germline V gives CDR1 MNHEY, CDR2 SMNVEV (reference sequence). The CDR3 is 15 amino acids.

V and J are TRBV27 and TRBJ2-7; TRBD1 matches at 9 bases. This TCR derives from a man of 80 years or more with acute or convalescent COVID-19. Sequencing was carried out using peripheral blood. The CDR3 loop reads CASSSPGQGFYEQYF. The CDR3 nucleotides are TGTGCCAGCAGTTCGCCGGGACAGGGTTTCTACGAGCAGTACTTC.